Each of the 12 T cell receptor beta chains below was sequenced from the same sample in a study of OX40 agonist ivuxolimab in advanced cancers. TCRdb's copy holds only in-frame clones and misses some; the assay was immunoSEQ multiplex PCR. Here the sample spans some 85,000 clones, nearly 90% being singletons. This specimen was CD4+ or CD8+ T cells sorted from blood, taken in a trial of the OX40 agonist ivuxolimab. These TCRs come from an adult with an advanced solid tumor such as melanoma, head and neck, liver or kidney cancer.

The V call is TRBV12-5, the J call TRBJ2-3, with D tentatively TRBD1 (6 bases). The ends were cut back, 1 base at V and 2 bases at J, with 10 bases in the middle. Germline V gene lookup returns CDR1 LGHNT and CDR2 FRNRAP. CDR3 length equals 15 residues. In DNA form, the CDR3 reads TGTGCTAGTGGTTTGGCCACAGGGACCACAGATACGCAGTATTTT. This gives the protein CASGLATGTTDTQYF.

This clone has more than one count but fewer than ten. The gene calls are TRBV5-5 and TRBJ2-1; possibly TRBD2 for D (5 bases). Trimming left V 4 bases short and J 5 bases short, with 19 bases between. The CDR3 totals 16 residues. Germline CDR1 and CDR2: SGHKS and YYEKEE (reference sequence). The CDR3 coding sequence is TGTGCCAGCAGCCCCTCGGGGTCCCTGGGGAACAATGAGCAGTTCTTC. This translates into CASSPSGSLGNNEQFF.

This clone was counted a few times. This sequence joins TRBV7-8 and TRBJ1-5; TRBD1 might be the D (5 bases). The V end lost 1 base, the J end lost 3 bases, and 13 bases lay between the germline ends. The germline V gene has CDR1 SGHVS and CDR2 FQNEAQ. The CDR3 consists of 16 residues. CDR3 sequence reads: CASSLEGGTYNQPQHF. CDR3 nucleotide sequence: TGTGCCAGCAGCTTAGAAGGAGGGACCTACAATCAGCCCCAGCATTTT.

CDR3 DNA: TGCAGCGTTGAAAAAGAGAATATCTACTCTGGAAACACCATATATTTT. Amino acids: CSVEKENIYSGNTIYF. This chain connects TRBV29-1 to TRBJ1-3; D is ambiguous. V was pared by 2 bases and J by 0 bases, with 14 bases between. In germline, CDR1 is SQVTM, CDR2 ANQGSEA. CDR3 length: 16 amino acids.

The chain combines TRBV19 with TRBJ1-1; D ambiguous. Per the germline V gene, CDR1 is LNHDA and CDR2 is SQIVND (reference sequence). Trimming took 4 bases from V and 4 from J, leaving 13 bases between them. This CDR3 spans 14 amino acids. The CDR3 loop is CASSSVGRGTEAFF. DNA of the CDR3: TGTGCCAGTAGTAGCGTTGGGAGAGGCACTGAAGCTTTCTTT.

The chain links TRBV20-1 to TRBJ1-2; D is unclear. Trimming shortened V by 1 base and J by 6 bases, and 6 bases separated the two germline ends. Germline V gene sequence: CDR1 DFQATT, CDR2 SNEGSKA (reference sequence). The length of the CDR3 is 11 residues. CDR3 residues: CSARVNDGYTF. For the CDR3, the DNA is TGCAGTGCTAGAGTAAACGATGGCTACACCTTC.

Points on this clone: Other DNA sequences in the same sample also yield this CDR3. V gene TRBV9 combines with J gene TRBJ1-1; 9 nucleotides match TRBD1. V lost 2 bases, J lost 5 bases, and 4 bases stayed unmatched. CDR3 length equals 14 residues. CDR1 SGDLS and CDR2 YYNGEE come from the germline V gene. The CDR3 DNA sequence: TGTGCCAGCAGCGTCGGACAGGGGAGGACTGAAGCTTTCTTT. It translates to CASSVGQGRTEAFF.

CDR3 sequence: CASSRRQGWDQPQHF. The CDR3, as DNA: TGTGCCAGCAGCCGCCGACAGGGATGGGATCAGCCCCAGCATTTT. This chain links TRBV28 with TRBJ1-5; 7 positions agree with TRBD1. Per the germline V gene, CDR1 is MDHEN and CDR2 is SYDVKM. This CDR3 comprises 15 residues. The V and J ends lost 6 bases and 5 bases, in that order; junction bases with no gene match: 10.

The rearrangement joins TRBV6-1 to TRBJ1-1; no reliable D call. Germline loops: CDR1 MNHNS, CDR2 SASEGT. The ends were cut back, 7 bases at V and 0 bases at J, with 12 bases in the middle. The CDR3 consists of 14 residues. CDR3 DNA: TGTGCCAGCAAAGTGGACGCCGTGAACACTGAAGCTTTCTTT. Its protein product is CASKVDAVNTEAFF.

This clone appeared a single time. The V gene is TRBV6-1, the J gene TRBJ2-1; D is possibly TRBD1 (6 bases). V lost 5 bases and J lost 3, with 11 bases in between. Germline V gene sequence: CDR1 MNHNS, CDR2 SASEGT. CDR3 size: 14 residues. In DNA form, the CDR3 reads TGTGCCAGCAGTATCCTACAGGGCTACAATGAGCAGTTCTTC. It translates to CASSILQGYNEQFF.

CDR3 in amino acids: CASSLPRRGSGYTF. DNA of the CDR3: TGTGCCAGCAGCTTGCCCCGAAGGGGAAGTGGCTACACCTTC. V usage is TRBV7-2 and J usage is TRBJ1-2; D perhaps matches TRBD1 (5 bases). The germline V and J ends were trimmed by 3 bases and 7 bases, with 15 bases remaining between them. Germline CDR1 reads SGHTA; CDR2 reads FQGNSA. CDR3 size: 14 residues.

The chain joins TRBV30 to TRBJ2-1; D is undetermined. Germline loops: CDR1 GTSNPN, CDR2 SVGIG (reference sequence). V lost 0 bases and J lost 5, with 8 bases in between. The CDR3 covers 13 residues. DNA of the CDR3: TGTGCCTGGAGTGTACGGTTCAACAATGAGCAGTTCTTC. Translated: CAWSVRFNNEQFF.